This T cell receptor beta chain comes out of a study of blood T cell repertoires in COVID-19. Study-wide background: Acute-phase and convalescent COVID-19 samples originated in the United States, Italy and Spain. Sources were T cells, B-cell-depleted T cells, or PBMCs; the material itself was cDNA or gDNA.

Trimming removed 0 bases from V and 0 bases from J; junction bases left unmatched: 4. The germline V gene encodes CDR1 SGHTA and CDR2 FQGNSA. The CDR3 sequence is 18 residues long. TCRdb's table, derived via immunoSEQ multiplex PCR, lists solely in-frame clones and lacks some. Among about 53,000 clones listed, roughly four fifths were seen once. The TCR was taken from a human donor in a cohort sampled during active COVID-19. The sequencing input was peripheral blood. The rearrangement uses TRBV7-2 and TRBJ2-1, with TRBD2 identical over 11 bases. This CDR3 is CASSLAATSGSSYNEQFF. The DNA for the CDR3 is TGTGCCAGCAGCTTAGCGGCAACTAGCGGGAGCTCCTACAATGAGCAGTTCTTC.